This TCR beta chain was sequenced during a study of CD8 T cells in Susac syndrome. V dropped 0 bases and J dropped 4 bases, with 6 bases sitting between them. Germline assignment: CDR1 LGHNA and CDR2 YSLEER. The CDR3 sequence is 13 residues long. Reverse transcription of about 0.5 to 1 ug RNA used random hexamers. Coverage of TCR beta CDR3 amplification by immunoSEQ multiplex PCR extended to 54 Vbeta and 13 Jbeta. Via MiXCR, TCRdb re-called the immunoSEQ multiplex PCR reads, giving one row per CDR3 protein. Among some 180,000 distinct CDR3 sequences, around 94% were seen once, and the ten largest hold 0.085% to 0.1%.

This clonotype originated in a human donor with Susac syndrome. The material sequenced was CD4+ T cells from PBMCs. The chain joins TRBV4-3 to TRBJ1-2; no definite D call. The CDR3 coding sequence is TGCGCCAGCAGCCAAGACCGTACCTATGGCTACACCTTC. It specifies CASSQDRTYGYTF.